This TCR beta chain was recorded in a study of OX40 agonist ivuxolimab in advanced cancers. About the study as a whole: Ivuxolimab was a fully human IgG2 agonistic monoclonal antibody targeting the costimulatory receptor OX40 (CD134). Intravenous ivuxolimab was administered to patients every 2 weeks at six dose levels: 0.01, 0.1, 0.3, 1.5, 3 and 10 mg/kg. Of the approximately 53 patients in dose escalation, about 20 had hepatocellular carcinoma, about 15 had melanoma, 9 had renal cell carcinoma and 9 had head and neck cancer. In the dose-escalation cohort, roughly 80% of patients were male, and the mean age was roughly 60 years, with a range of roughly 20 to 80. Prior anti-PD-1, anti-PD-L1 or anti-CTLA-4 therapy was permitted, and 40% of dose-escalation patients had received checkpoint inhibitors. Partial responses were achieved by three dose-escalation patients, of whom one had hepatocellular carcinoma and two had cutaneous melanoma. Peripheral TCRbeta sequencing aimed to test whether ivuxolimab altered TCR sequence diversity and caused clonal T-cell expansion. The paper covers the monotherapy dose-escalation part of the phase I ivuxolimab trial, which included N ≈ 50 patients. Broad study findings and their caveats: At doses of 0.1 to 3.0 mg/kg, clonal expansion of both CD4+ and CD8+ blood T cells was observed from baseline to week 6. After ivuxolimab, more expanded clones were found on average in CD8+ T cells than in CD4+ T cells. In partial responders in the 0.1-3.0 mg/kg groups, normalized peripheral clonal expansion was found to be among the lowest, especially among CD8+ T cells. The antigen specificity of the clonally expanded peripheral T cells was not determined. Low levels of normalized T-cell clonal expansion were also seen in some patients who did not respond.

The trial excluded patients who had a history of autoimmune disease or were on systemic immunosuppression. Peripheral blood for TCR sequencing was drawn from every dose cohort at baseline, at cycle 4 day 1 and at cycle 7 day 1. The samples were taken from a phase I, first-in-human, multicenter, open-label dose-escalation trial of ivuxolimab. Adults with locally advanced or metastatic head and neck squamous cell, hepatocellular, melanoma or renal cell carcinoma were enrolled in the trial. CD4+ and CD8+ T cells were sorted separately from peripheral blood before TCR sequencing. Concerning this clone itself: The clone's antigen remains unknown. Per-nucleotide qualities are absent, and no much larger clonotype sits a single base away.

For sequencing of the TCRbeta CDR3 region, genomic DNA was extracted from the sorted cells. The immunoSEQ Assay was used to sequence the TCRbeta CDR3 regions. In its TCRdb copy, this immuneACCESS table keeps in-frame sequences only and misses some clones. Where compared with another copy, unresolved V genes explain less than half of these, and the others have no known cause. This sample comprises more than 50,000 clones, approximately 83% of them detected only once. The top ten clones comprise 0.85% to 0.95% of the sample. The CDR3 goes from the cysteine to the phenylalanine over 13 residues. Of all the DNA, just the CDR3 is kept, 39 bases in frame from base 1. Clipping removes 4 bases from V and 15 bases from J, with 11 as the unmatched junction base count. The germline V gene encodes CDR1 SNHLY and CDR2 FYNNEI.

The sequence is built from TRBV2 and TRBJ2-4, with 8 bases matching TRBD2. The sequence came from an adult with an advanced solid tumor such as melanoma, head and neck, liver or kidney cancer. This specimen consisted of CD4+ or CD8+ T cells sorted from blood, obtained in a trial of the OX40 agonist ivuxolimab. The CDR3 reads CASSAGGVGFWYF. In nucleotide form, the sequence is TGTGCCAGCAGTGCGGGAGGGGTCGGGTTCTGGTACTTC. Here the CDR3 is joined to the reference TRBV2 and TRBJ2-4 genes, and the full variable domain is: EPEVTQTPSHQVTQMGQEVILRCVPISNHLYFYWYRQILGQKVEFLVSFYNNEISEKSEIFDDQFSVERPDGSNFTLKIRSTKLEDSAMYFCASSAGGVGFWYFGAGTRLSVL.